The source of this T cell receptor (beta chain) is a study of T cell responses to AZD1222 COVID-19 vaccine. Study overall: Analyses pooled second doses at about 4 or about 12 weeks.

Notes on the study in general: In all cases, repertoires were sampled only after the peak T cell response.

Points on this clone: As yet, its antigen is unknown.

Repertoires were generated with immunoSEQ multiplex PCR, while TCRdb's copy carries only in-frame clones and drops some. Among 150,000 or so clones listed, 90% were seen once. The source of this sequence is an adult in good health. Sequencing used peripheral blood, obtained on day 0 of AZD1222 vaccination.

CDR3: CASNRGPIANYGYTF. Here the CDR3 DNA reads TGTGCCAGCAACCGAGGACCGATAGCTAACTATGGCTACACCTTC. The chain is built from TRBV2 and TRBJ1-2; D gene ambiguous. The V end was cut by 7 bases, the J end by 0 bases, with 15 bases between. The germline gives CDR1 SNHLY, CDR2 FYNNEI. The length of the CDR3 is 15 residues.